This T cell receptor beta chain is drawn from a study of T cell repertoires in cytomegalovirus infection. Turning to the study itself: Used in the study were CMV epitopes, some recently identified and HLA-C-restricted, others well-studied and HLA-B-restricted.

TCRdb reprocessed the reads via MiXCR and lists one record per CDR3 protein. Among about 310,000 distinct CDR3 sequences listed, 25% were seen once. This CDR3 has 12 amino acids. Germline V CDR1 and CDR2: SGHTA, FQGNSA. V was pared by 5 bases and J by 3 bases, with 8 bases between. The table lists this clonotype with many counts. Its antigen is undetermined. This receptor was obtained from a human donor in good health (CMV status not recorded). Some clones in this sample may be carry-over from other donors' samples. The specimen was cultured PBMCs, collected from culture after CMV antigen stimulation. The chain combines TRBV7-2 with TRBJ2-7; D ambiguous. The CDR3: CASSDKFYEQYF. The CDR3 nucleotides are TGTGCCAGCAGCGACAAGTTCTACGAGCAGTACTTC.